Listed below are T cell receptor beta chains from one sample, sequenced in a study of blood T cell repertoires in COVID-19. TCRdb's copy holds only in-frame clones and misses some; the assay was immunoSEQ multiplex PCR. This sample yields 65,000 to 100,000 clones, of which 80% to 90% are seen a single time; 7.5% to 9.5% belongs to the top ten. Sequencing was carried out using peripheral blood. These TCRs come from a man aged 50 to 60 with acute or convalescent COVID-19. Both conserved end residues are trimmed from each CDR3.

>TRBJ2-4|TRBV13
ASSLGAGKGSRNIQY
>TRBJ2-3|TRBV9
ASSVASGGAFDTQY
>TRBJ1-1|TRBV18
ASSPPQGGTEAF
>TRBJ1-6|TRBV5-1
ASSSTGTNSPLH
>TRBJ2-1|TRBV29-1
SASAFSDEQF
>TRBJ2-2|TRBV9
ASSVVSDTGELF
>TRBJ2-1|TRBV6-4
ASSDSSKSAYNEQF
>TRBJ1-5|TRBV6-1
ASSEGSTSNQPQH
>TRBJ1-1|TRBV10-3
AISERGQNIEAF
>TRBJ1-3|TRBV7-6
ASSVGSGSGNTIY
>TRBJ1-3|TRBV6-6
ASSYPHNSGNTIY
>TRBJ2-2|TRBV7-3
ASSLGGRRTGELF
>TRBJ2-7|TRBV7-3
ASSPRAGRRNEQY
>TRBJ2-2|TRBV7-3
ASSLEGIGGELF
>TRBJ1-4|TRBV10-2
ASSGHGANEKLF
>TRBJ2-1|TRBV6-5
ASRWGLEYNEQF
>TRBJ1-1|TRBV18
ASSPRSDRVTEAF
>TRBJ2-2|TRBV19
ASSINYGHHTGELF
>TRBJ1-2|TRBV2
ASRGQAGNINYGYT
>TRBJ1-2|TRBV28
ASSSDGQGAYGYT
>TRBJ2-5|TRBV7-2
ASSMGLEETQY
>TRBJ2-7|TRBV10-1
ASSEEGSSYEQY
>TRBJ1-1|TRBV18
ASSPPGQPNEAF